The source of this T cell receptor (beta chain) is a study of cytomegalovirus exposure and HLA in healthy donors (dated by TCRdb to 2016 to 2017). At the level of the whole study: An earlier analysis of approximately 550 of the donors reported approximately 300 Gb of sequence data and roughly 110 million unique TCR beta sequences from about 179 million T cells. The number of donors typed differed by locus, with 629-630 for A, B, C, DRB1 and DQB1, 522 for DQA1, some 570 for DPA1, and some 440 for DPB1. High-throughput TCR immunosequencing, statistical association of individual TCRs with disease status, and machine learning were combined to predict cytomegalovirus infection status. In a later genetic analysis, genome-wide SNP genotypes for about three fifths of the roughly 670 donors were used, and that subset was treated as a discovery cohort. Among some 400 genotyped donors of the cohort, an average of around 250,000 unique TCR beta nucleotide sequences was sequenced per donor, of which roughly 18% were non-productive. Donor age, sex, ethnicity and CMV serostatus were collected together with the repertoire data. HLA typing covered class I and class II loci at four-digit resolution. An early release that covered roughly 600 HLA-typed donors contained approximately 300 gigabases of sequencing data and 70 million to 100 million unique TCR sequences. Among the approximately 400 genotyped donors, about 85% belonged to the genetic ancestry cluster associated with self-reported Caucasian donors. In an earlier analysis of 500 to 650 of the donors, high-throughput TCR beta sequencing was used to judge whether each TCR beta V gene segment behaved as functional or pseudogenic. Using immunosequencing, the study profiled T cell repertoires from about 620 subjects and related those repertoires to cytomegalovirus serostatus. To study patterns of TCR occurrence, a later analysis re-analyzed previously published TCR beta repertoires from 600 to 750 donors and added high-resolution HLA genotyping. The study aimed to test whether signatures of past pathogen exposure could be identified by cataloging public T cell receptors. Besides the first cohort of roughly 660 subjects, a separate validation cohort made up of some 110 different subjects was used. Every repertoire in the discovery cohort had been generated on one and the same sequencing platform. Rather than drawing on any new phenotypic data, the later analysis identified candidate immune exposures from TCR beta sequences and the way those sequences occurred across donors. Because of strong linkage in the cohort, roughly five DR-DQ haplotypes were treated as single units for association and clustering.

Library prep was done by the immunoSEQ multiplex PCR assay. For the multiplex PCR, a mixture combining 60 forward primers for TCR Vbeta segments and 13 reverse primers for TCR Jbeta segments was used. The CDR3 region of rearranged TCR beta genes was amplified from genomic DNA by a multiplex PCR assay. The amplified TCR beta libraries were sequenced on the Illumina HiSeq System as 87-base-pair reads. The paper's data handling went like this. In a later analysis, some 80 million unique TCR beta chains were counted across the approximately 640 repertoires, and roughly 11 million of these chains were shared by at least two donors. To remove PCR and sequencing errors, raw reads were error-corrected and collapsed into unique sequences using a nearest-neighbor algorithm that merged closely related sequences. V, D and J gene segments were assigned by aligning CDR3 sequences to IMGT reference sequences. For a sequence to be retained, a match of at least six nucleotides to both a V gene segment and a J gene segment was required. Rearrangements were called productive when the CDR3 lacked stop codons and stayed in frame with V and J; all others were non-productive. Following IMGT convention, CDR3 was defined as the stretch from the second conserved V-encoded cysteine up to the conserved J-encoded phenylalanine. The earlier analysis of 587 of the donors excluded sequences that lacked an unambiguous match to a single V gene segment. In an earlier analysis of approximately 590 of the donors, V segments were called functional above 56.7% productive rearrangements and were called segregating when the between-donor standard deviation exceeded 5%. A statistical classification framework was developed to diagnose cytomegalovirus status using the catalog of TCR beta chain sequences. A later analysis assigned V and J genes by comparing TCR nucleotide sequences with IMGT/GENE-DB human TR gene sequences. A later analysis assigned CDR3 sequences and most-parsimonious VDJ recombination scenarios with the TCRdist pipeline. In a later analysis, every TCR beta chain was defined by the combination of its CDR3 amino acid sequence and its V-gene family, and reads without a unique V-gene family were dropped. As a way to deal with suspected cross-contamination and a sequencing artifact, a later analysis dropped hundreds of nucleotide sequences that were highly shared and had low generation probability. In a later analysis, a clonal expansion index for each public chain was calculated from normalized within-repertoire ranks of inferred template counts. A later analysis computed generation probabilities with a VDJ recombination model fitted to out-of-frame rearrangements, and checked the results against IGoR. Hypergeometric tests were used in a later analysis to score TCR-TCR, TCR-HLA and TCR-CMV co-occurrence, with a repertoire-size bias correction applied to the TCR pairs. To estimate false discovery rates, a later analysis permuted the HLA or CMV assignments 20 times. In a later analysis, co-occurring TCRs were grouped using DBSCAN, with TCRdist sequence similarity added in when clustering inside HLA-allele-positive subsets. Repertoires with fewer than 30,000 or more than 120,000 public chains, plus five repertoires with anomalous nucleotide sharing, were excluded from co-occurrence clustering. TCRdb took over this immuneACCESS table, retaining in-frame rearrangements with V and J assigned. Such tables are incomplete; in checked studies, under half of the missing clones stem from an unresolved V gene, and the remainder is unexplained. Clonal size and the V and J genes are those of that table, whereas D and trimming came from the DNA. A total of about 160,000 clones appear in this sample, around 88% of them only once. Over 0.8% of the sample lies in the top ten.

Broad study findings and their caveats: Linkage disequilibrium might explain the correlated functional status among segregating V segments, but an unknown experimental factor could not be ruled out. Because counts were too low, seventeen rarely observed V segments, including chromosome 9 orphons, were left out of the earlier analysis of some 640 of the donors. A later genetic analysis reported fewer N-insertions in productive TCRs among donors in an Asian-associated ancestry cluster than the roughly 690-donor mean. A later analysis associated about 18,000 TCR beta sequences with specific HLA alleles at a false discovery rate of 0.05. A later analysis found that most CMV-associated TCR beta chains appeared HLA-restricted, with HLA associations seemingly driven largely by CMV exposure. Because some donors lacked HLA typing at each locus, the association tests relied only on the typed subset. In an earlier analysis of about 540 of the donors, most TCR beta V segments were observed in productive rearrangements about 90% or about 30% of the time, broadly matching IMGT annotations. For the cohort, immune exposure information was limited to CMV serostatus. In vitro tests confirmed that a few of the cytomegalovirus-associated TCR beta chains recognize cytomegalovirus antigens. A later genetic analysis associated a missense DCLRE1C variant with V-gene and J-gene trimming of TCR beta chains, and an independent cohort replicated the association. Because the 87-base-pair reads could not distinguish some IMGT-functional V segments, including TRBV6-2 and TRBV6-3, those segments were excluded. A group of highly shared sequence variants was considered likely to be a technical artifact of the sequencing pipeline. A total of 164 TCR beta chains were listed by the study as associated with cytomegalovirus. Cytomegalovirus status was reported to be diagnosed by the classifier with high specificity and sensitivity in both the original and validation cohorts. In a later analysis, several top co-occurrence clusters were reported to appear linked to parvovirus B19, influenza, CMV and Epstein-Barr virus. A later analysis found that TCR association rates varied across HLA loci, with DRB1 alleles showing the most associated TCRs and HLA-C alleles the fewest. When HLA alleles, especially DR and DQ, strongly co-occurred, attributing TCR associations to individual alleles was difficult. Presence/absence analyses assumed roughly uniform sequencing depth across donors, an assumption that may not hold. Most TCR sequences were observed very rarely across donors, whereas some public TCRs were present in many individuals. A further reported finding was that TCR beta sequences accurately predicted the HLA-A and HLA-B alleles for most subjects in the first cohort. It was suggested by the authors that the approach could potentially be generalized to other disease states and immunological phenotypes. The cohort was sequenced for TCR beta chains only, and without alpha or paired-chain data the features that could be detected were limited. In a later analysis, HLA-associated TCR beta chains were found to be more clonally expanded and to have lower generation probabilities than equally common non-associated chains.

The cohort consisted of hundreds of healthy bone marrow donors. At the time of sampling, every cohort member was nominally healthy, though immune exposures that went unrecorded were likely present. The donor tested CMV seronegative, placing the donor among the 352 seronegative members of the cohort. A peripheral blood sample was collected from each donor, and TCR beta sequencing was performed on peripheral blood mononuclear cells. Genomic DNA extraction from the blood cell samples was performed with the Qiagen DNeasy Blood Extraction Kit. Reading from cysteine to phenylalanine, the CDR3 counts 14 amino acids. CDR3 DNA only is kept here, 42 bases in frame from base 1. From the germline V gene (reference sequence), CDR1 is SEHNR and CDR2 is FQNEAQ. V drops 2 bases and J drops 4 bases, leaving 9 bases in between. Points on this clone: What this receptor recognizes is not known. There are no base qualities to consult, and no much larger clone falls within one base.

The material sequenced was PBMCs. This chain joins TRBV7-9 to TRBJ2-1, with the D gene too uncertain to name. This sequence originates from a woman aged 25 to 39 in good health and CMV-seronegative. The DNA sequence is as follows: TGTGCCAGCAGCTTATCCGGAGATTACAATGAGCAGTTCTTC. Its protein product is CASSLSGDYNEQFF. The full variable domain, with segments outside the CDR3 supplied by the reference TRBV7-9 and TRBJ2-1 proteins, appears as DTGVSQNPRHKITKRGQNVTFRCDPISEHNRLYWYRQTLGQGPEFLTYFQNEAQLEKSRLLSDRFSAERPKGSFSTLEIQRTEQGDSAMYLCASSLSGDYNEQFFGPGTRLTVL.